A single sample gave rise to the 24 T cell receptor beta chains below, sequenced in a study of blood T cell repertoires in COVID-19. The protocol was immunoSEQ multiplex PCR, while the TCRdb copy is restricted to in-frame clones and leaves out a portion. The table shows around 310,000 clones, with approximately 88% occurring only once. Sequencing input: PBMCs or T cells enriched from blood (not recorded which). The receptors come from a young man who had recovered from COVID-19.

The chain has TRBV5-4 and TRBJ2-5, with 7 bases that match TRBD2. The CDR3 extends over 16 amino acids. The V gene end was trimmed by 5 bases and the J gene end by 2 bases; junction bases not matched to a gene: 12. In germline, CDR1 is SGHNT, CDR2 YYREEE (reference sequence). CDR3 nucleotide sequence: TGTGCCAGCAGGAACGGTCTAGCGGAACAGCAAGAGACCCAGTACTTC. This codes for CASRNGLAEQQETQYF.

The chain carries TRBV27 and TRBJ1-1, with unresolved D. Between the trimmed V and J ends, which lost 0 bases and 2 bases, there was a span of 13 bases. CDR1 and CDR2 (germline): MNHEY, SMNVEV (reference sequence). The CDR3 covers 16 residues. The CDR3 loop is CASSLSPRFSNTEAFF. DNA of the CDR3: TGTGCCAGCAGTTTATCCCCTAGGTTCAGTAACACTGAAGCTTTCTTT.

This clone was detected once. CDR3: CASSSQGTEAFF. For the CDR3, the DNA is TGTGCCAGCAGTTCACAGGGAACTGAAGCTTTCTTT. The chain recombines TRBV6-5 with TRBJ1-1; tentatively, D is TRBD1 (6 bases). The CDR3 is 12 residues long. The germline V gene encodes CDR1 MNHEY and CDR2 SVGAGI. V lost 4 bases to trimming and J lost 5 bases, with 8 bases between them.

This chain links TRBV7-9 with TRBJ1-4, with TRBD1 matching over 7 bases. The CDR3 sequence is 15 residues long. V trimming: 4 bases; J trimming: 5 bases; junction bases outside the gene matches: 7. Germline CDR1 SEHNR, CDR2 FQNEAQ (reference sequence). CDR3 coding DNA: TGTGCCAGCAGCTACAGGACAGGCGCAAATGAAAAACTGTTTTTT. Protein: CASSYRTGANEKLFF.

This chain links TRBV5-1 with TRBJ1-4; TRBD1 is a possible D gene (5 bases). Trimming removed 1 base at V and 8 bases at J, with 12 bases between. Germline V gene data show CDR1 as SGHRS and CDR2 as YFSETQ. The CDR3 spans 14 residues. DNA for the CDR3: TGCGCCAGCAGCTTGCAGGGAATGGGAGAAAAACTGTTTTTT. It yields the protein CASSLQGMGEKLFF.

The chain uses TRBV3-1 (or the pseudogene TRBV3-2) and TRBJ1-5; D perhaps matches TRBD1 (5 bases). The length of the CDR3 is 18 residues. Trimming shortened V by 1 base and J by 0 bases, and 16 bases separated the two germline ends. Germline V gives CDR1 LGHDT, CDR2 YNNKEL (reference sequence). CDR3 loop: CASSQGAGLLGSNQPQHF. In nucleotides, the CDR3 is TGTGCCAGCAGCCAAGGGGCGGGGCTTCTAGGTAGCAATCAGCCCCAGCATTTT.

V is TRBV28 and J is TRBJ1-2; 7 nucleotides agree with TRBD1. The germline V gene encodes CDR1 MDHEN and CDR2 SYDVKM. The CDR3 length is 13 residues. The V gene end was trimmed by 3 bases and the J gene end by 4 bases; junction bases not matched to a gene: 2. The CDR3 sequence: CASSFGTVYGYTF. CDR3 DNA sequence: TGTGCCAGCAGTTTCGGGACAGTCTATGGCTACACCTTC.

The gene calls are TRBV4-1 and TRBJ1-2; TRBD1 matches at 9 bases. The CDR3 spans 15 residues. J gave up 8 bases and V 1 base, and 8 bases lay outside the gene matches. Germline values: CDR1 MGHRA, CDR2 YSYEKL. This chain's CDR3 is CASSQGFDRGRGYTF. CDR3 nucleotides: TGCGCCAGCAGCCAAGGTTTTGACAGGGGGAGAGGCTACACCTTC.

V and J are TRBV18 and TRBJ2-2, with TRBD1 matching 7 bases. The trim removed 1 base at V and 6 bases at J, leaving 8 bases unmatched. This CDR3 comprises 16 residues. Per germline, CDR1 KGHSH and CDR2 LQKENI. In DNA form, the CDR3 reads TGTGCCAGCTCACCACAACAGGGGTCGGTGCCCGGGGAGCTGTTTTTT. The encoded protein is CASSPQQGSVPGELFF. Full variable domain (missing parts from reference TRBV18 and TRBJ2-2): NAGVMQNPRHLVRRRGQEARLRCSPMKGHSHVYWYRQLPEEGLKFMVYLQKENIIDESGMPKERFSAEFPKEGPSILRIQQVVRGDSAAYFCASSPQQGSVPGELFFGEGSRLTVL.

V gene TRBV28 combines with J gene TRBJ2-5, with 12 bases aligning to TRBD1. With V trimmed by 0 bases and J by 6 bases, 5 bases remained unmatched. Germline V gives CDR1 MDHEN, CDR2 SYDVKM. This CDR3 spans 16 amino acids. CDR3 residues: CASSLWGQGAEKTQYF. In DNA form, the CDR3 reads TGTGCCAGCAGTTTATGGGGACAGGGGGCGGAGAAGACCCAGTACTTC. Together with reference TRBV28 and TRBJ2-5, the CDR3 gives the full variable domain: DVKVTQSSRYLVKRTGEKVFLECVQDMDHENMFWYRQDPGLGLRLIYFSYDVKMKEKGDIPEGYSVSREKKERFSLILESASTNQTSMYLCASSLWGQGAEKTQYFGPGTRLLVL.

The CDR3 sequence is CASSESLAGGVDEQFF. The CDR3 nucleotides read TGCGCCAGCAGTGAGAGCCTAGCGGGGGGTGTCGATGAGCAGTTCTTC. This sequence joins TRBV10-2 and TRBJ2-1, with TRBD2 matching 11 bases. The germline CDR1 and CDR2 sequences are WSHSY and SAAADI. This CDR3 contains 16 residues. V was clipped by 2 bases and J by 8 bases; unmatched bases: 8.

The rearrangement joins TRBV10-2 to TRBJ2-3; D is ambiguous. With 5 bases removed from V and 0 bases from J, the gap between germline ends came to 12 bases. Per the germline V gene, CDR1 is WSHSY and CDR2 is SAAADI. The CDR3 is made up of 15 amino acids. The CDR3 bases are TGCGCCAGCAGTCTAGTTCGGCCTAGCACAGATACGCAGTATTTT. As protein: CASSLVRPSTDTQYF.

The CDR3 nucleotides are TGTGCCAGCACCTCAGGGGAAGTAAACATTCAGTACTTC. Residues: CASTSGEVNIQYF. The rearrangement links TRBV6-5 to TRBJ2-4; D possibly corresponds to TRBD1 (6 bases). The CDR3 is 13 amino acids. Germline CDR1 MNHEY, CDR2 SVGAGI. The germline V and J ends were trimmed by 7 bases and 6 bases, with 13 bases remaining between them.

For the CDR3, the DNA is TGTGCCAGCAGCTTGGATGGGACAGGGCTTTCCTACGAGCAGTACTTC. It yields the protein CASSLDGTGLSYEQYF. J is TRBJ2-7 and V is TRBV5-6; 9 bases are a match to TRBD1. This CDR3 contains 16 residues. Germline V lookup: CDR1 SGHDT, CDR2 YYEEEE. Trimming took 0 bases from V and 1 from J; bases not matched to a gene: 5.

This clone was recorded once. This chain connects TRBV19 to TRBJ2-1; the match to TRBD1 covers 8 bases. The CDR3 is 17 residues long. J lost 0 bases, V lost 1 base, and 5 bases had no gene match. CDR1 LNHDA and CDR2 SQIVND come from the germline V gene (reference sequence). In nucleotides, the CDR3 is TGTGCCAGTAGTATAGCAGGGGGCCCGACCTCCTACAATGAGCAGTTCTTC. It is translated as CASSIAGGPTSYNEQFF.

This sequence joins TRBV5-1 and TRBJ1-1; 8 bases align to TRBD1. CDR1 SGHRS and CDR2 YFSETQ come from the germline V gene. CDR3 length equals 14 residues. The ends lost 4 bases at V and 3 bases at J; junction bases unmatched: 5. The CDR3, as DNA: TGCGCCAGCAGCCCGGGACAGGAGTACACTGAAGCTTTCTTT. The encoded protein is CASSPGQEYTEAFF.

The chain employs TRBV3-1 (or the pseudogene TRBV3-2) and TRBJ2-7, with 13 bases lining up with TRBD2. Germline lookup yields CDR1 LGHDT and CDR2 YNNKEL (reference sequence). Losses at the gene ends were 4 bases for V and 2 bases for J; bases not matched to a gene: 11. CDR3 length: 18 amino acids. CDR3 loop: CASSPRTSGGVRTYEQYF. The CDR3 bases are TGTGCCAGCAGCCCCAGAACTAGCGGGGGGGTGAGGACCTACGAGCAGTACTTC.

V is TRBV6-2 or TRBV6-3 and J is TRBJ2-3, with 12 bases lining up with TRBD2. The CDR3 length is 15 residues. Germline V CDR1 and CDR2: MNHEY, SVGEGT. Trimming took 6 bases from V and 4 from J; bases not matched to a gene: 5. The CDR3, as DNA: TGTGCCAGCAGACCTAGCGGGGGGGGCGCAGATACGCAGTATTTT. Encoded protein: CASRPSGGGADTQYF.

This chain connects TRBV6-6 to TRBJ1-5, with D possibly matching TRBD1 (5 bases). CDR3 length: 12 amino acids. Looked up from germline, CDR1 is MNHNY and CDR2 is SVGAGI (reference sequence). Trimming removed 9 bases at V and 6 bases at J, with 12 bases between. The CDR3 region has the DNA TGTGCCAGTCGGGGGGTCGGTCAGCCCCAGCATTTT. Translation gives CASRGVGQPQHF.

This rearrangement joins TRBV6-5 to TRBJ1-6; TRBD1 matches 8 bases. The CDR3 runs 15 residues. The V segment lost 6 bases and the J segment 14 bases; nucleotides outside the gene matches: 15. CDR1 and CDR2 from the germline V gene are MNHEY and SVGAGI. The CDR3 DNA reads as TGTGCCAGCAGGCAATCGGGACAGGCGCCCTCAACCCTCCACTTT. It yields the protein CASRQSGQAPSTLHF.

This chain connects TRBV2 to TRBJ1-2, with D tentatively TRBD1 (6 bases). Germline CDR1 reads SNHLY; CDR2 reads FYNNEI. V lost 8 bases and J 7 bases, leaving 14 bases between the germline ends. The CDR3 has 12 residues. CDR3: CASGSRGAGYTF. DNA of the CDR3: TGTGCCAGCGGGAGCAGGGGAGCTGGCTACACCTTC.

The V call is TRBV5-1, the J call TRBJ2-1; a weak D match, TRBD2 (6 bases). Germline assignment: CDR1 SGHRS and CDR2 YFSETQ. The CDR3 is made up of 15 amino acids. V lost 0 bases to trimming and J lost 3 bases, with 10 bases between them. The CDR3 spells CASSLAEGGYNEQFF. The DNA for the CDR3 is TGCGCCAGCAGCTTGGCGGAGGGTGGCTACAATGAGCAGTTCTTC.

This sequence joins TRBV10-3 and TRBJ1-2, with 7 bases fitting TRBD1. J lost 1 base, V lost 0 bases, and 5 bases had no gene match. Germline values: CDR1 ENHRY, CDR2 SYGVKD. The CDR3 covers 16 residues. As DNA, the CDR3 is TGTGCCATCAGTGAGTCGATGAGGGGGCATAACTATGGCTACACCTTC. This sequence encodes CAISESMRGHNYGYTF.

The chain employs TRBV27 and TRBJ2-1, with 10 bases matching TRBD2. V lost 4 bases to trimming and J lost 5 bases; unmatched junction nucleotides: 14. The length of the CDR3 is 18 residues. Germline CDR1 MNHEY, CDR2 SMNVEV (reference sequence). The CDR3 coding sequence is TGTGCCAGCAGTTGGGGGACTAGCGCCGGTGGCCCGGACAATGAGCAGTTCTTC. Translation: CASSWGTSAGGPDNEQFF.